This TCR beta chain was identified in a study of regulatory T cells in long-lasting Graves disease. Time point denoted: persistent/refractory GD, antithyroid drugs over 5 years with positive TRAb. RNA from PBMCs was the source of the TCR library. Around 9 milliliters of peripheral blood were drawn into EDTA tubes. The table lists this clonotype with a few counts. Arm-PCR of CDR3 regions with iRepertoire HTBI primers generated TCR beta libraries. TCRdb passed the multiplex PCR reads through MiXCR, listing each CDR3 protein once. The table has 500,000 to 800,000 distinct CDR3 sequences, about 30% seen once. The CDR3 spans 14 residues. Trimming took 3 bases from V and 3 from J, leaving 12 bases between them. Germline CDR1 is LNHDA and CDR2 is SQIVND (reference sequence).

The chain employs TRBV19 and TRBJ2-7; maybe TRBD2 (6 bases). Source: peripheral blood mononuclear cells (PBMCs), taken when the disease was refractory, from a patient treated with antithyroid drugs. This clonotype was sampled from a female donor with Graves disease. The CDR3 reads CASSIGGMNYEQYF. Here the CDR3 DNA reads TGTGCCAGTAGTATCGGCGGGATGAACTACGAGCAGTACTTC.